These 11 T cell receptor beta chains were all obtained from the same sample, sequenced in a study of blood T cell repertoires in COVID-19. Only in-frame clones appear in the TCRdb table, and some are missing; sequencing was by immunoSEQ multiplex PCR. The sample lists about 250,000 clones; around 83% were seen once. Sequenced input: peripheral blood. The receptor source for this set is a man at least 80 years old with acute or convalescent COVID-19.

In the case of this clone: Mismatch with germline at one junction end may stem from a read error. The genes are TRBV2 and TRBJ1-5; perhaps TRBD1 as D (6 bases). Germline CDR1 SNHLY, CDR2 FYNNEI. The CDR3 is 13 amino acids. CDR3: CASGETTGTPLYF. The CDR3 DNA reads TGTGCCAGCGGGGAGACAACCGGGACACCACTGTATTTT.

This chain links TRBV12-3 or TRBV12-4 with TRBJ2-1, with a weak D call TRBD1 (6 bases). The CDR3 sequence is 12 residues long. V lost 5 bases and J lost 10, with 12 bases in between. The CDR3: CASSNRDGEQFF. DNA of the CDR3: TGTGCCAGCAGTAACAGGGACGGAGAGCAGTTCTTC.

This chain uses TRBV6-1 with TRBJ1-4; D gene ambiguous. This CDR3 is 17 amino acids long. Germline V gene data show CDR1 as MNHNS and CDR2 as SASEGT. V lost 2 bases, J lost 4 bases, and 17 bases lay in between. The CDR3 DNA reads TGTGCCAGCAGTGAATTCGGTAGGAACAGCTTTAATGAAAAACTGTTTTTT. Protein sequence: CASSEFGRNSFNEKLFF.

The CDR3 loop reads CASRPGSSVTGELFF. The CDR3 nucleotides are TGTGCCAGCAGACCCGGGAGTAGTGTCACCGGGGAGCTGTTTTTT. The V and J genes are TRBV6-5 and TRBJ2-2, with D perhaps TRBD2 (6 bases). This CDR3 is 15 amino acids long. Germline lookup yields CDR1 MNHEY and CDR2 SVGAGI. Trimming removed 6 bases at V and 4 bases at J, with 15 bases between.

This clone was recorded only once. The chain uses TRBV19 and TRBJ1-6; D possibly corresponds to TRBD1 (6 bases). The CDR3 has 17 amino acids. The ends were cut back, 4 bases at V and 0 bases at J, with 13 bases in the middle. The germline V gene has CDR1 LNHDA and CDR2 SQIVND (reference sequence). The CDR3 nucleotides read TGTGCCAGTAGTACTACAGGGCAGAGCTCCTATAATTCACCCCTCCACTTT. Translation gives CASSTTGQSSYNSPLHF. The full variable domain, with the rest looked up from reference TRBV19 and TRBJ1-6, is DGGITQSPKYLFRKEGQNVTLSCEQNLNHDAMYWYRQDPGQGLRLIYYSQIVNDFQKGDIAEGYSVSREKKESFPLTVTSAQKNPTAFYLCASSTTGQSSYNSPLHFGNGTRLTVT.

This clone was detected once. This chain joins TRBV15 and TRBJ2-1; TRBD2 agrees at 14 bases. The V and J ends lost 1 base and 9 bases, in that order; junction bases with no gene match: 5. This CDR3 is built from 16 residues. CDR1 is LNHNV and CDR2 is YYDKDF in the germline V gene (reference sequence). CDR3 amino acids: CATSRGTSGRFAEQFF. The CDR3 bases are TGTGCCACCAGCAGAGGGACTAGCGGGAGGTTTGCTGAGCAGTTCTTC.

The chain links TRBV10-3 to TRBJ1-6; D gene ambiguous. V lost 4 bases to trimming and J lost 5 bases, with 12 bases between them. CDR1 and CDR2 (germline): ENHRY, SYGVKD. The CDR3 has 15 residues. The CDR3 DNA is TGTGCCATCAGTGCTTTAGGCGGCCATAATTCACCCCTCCACTTT. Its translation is CAISALGGHNSPLHF.

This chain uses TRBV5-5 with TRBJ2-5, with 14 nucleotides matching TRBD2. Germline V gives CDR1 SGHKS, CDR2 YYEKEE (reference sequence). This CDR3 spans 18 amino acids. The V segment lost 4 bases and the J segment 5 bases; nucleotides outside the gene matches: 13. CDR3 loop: CASSRTPGTSGSRETQYF. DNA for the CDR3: TGTGCCAGCAGCCGTACCCCCGGGACTAGCGGGAGTAGGGAGACCCAGTACTTC.

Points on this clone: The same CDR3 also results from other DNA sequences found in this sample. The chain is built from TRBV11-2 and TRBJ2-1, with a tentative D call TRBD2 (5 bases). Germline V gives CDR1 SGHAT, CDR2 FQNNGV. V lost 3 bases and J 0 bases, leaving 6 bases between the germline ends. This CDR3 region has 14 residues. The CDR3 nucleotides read TGTGCCAGCAGCTTCCGGGGCTCCTACAATGAGCAGTTCTTC. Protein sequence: CASSFRGSYNEQFF. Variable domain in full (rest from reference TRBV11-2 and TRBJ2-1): EAGVAQSPRYKIIEKRQSVAFWCNPISGHATLYWYQQILGQGPKLLIQFQNNGVVDDSQLPKDRFSAERLKGVDSTLKIQPAKLEDSAVYLCASSFRGSYNEQFFGPGTRLTVL.

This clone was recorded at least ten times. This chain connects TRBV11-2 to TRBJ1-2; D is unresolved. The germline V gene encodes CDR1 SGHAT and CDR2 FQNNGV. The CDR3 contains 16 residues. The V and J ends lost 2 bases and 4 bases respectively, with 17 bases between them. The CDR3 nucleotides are TGTGCCAGCAGCTTACTGTCAGGAATCTGGCTCTATGGCTACACCTTC. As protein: CASSLLSGIWLYGYTF.

The CDR3 sequence: CASSHGTEAFF. In DNA form, the CDR3 reads TGTGCCAGCAGCCACGGCACTGAAGCTTTCTTT. The V call is TRBV3-1 (or the pseudogene TRBV3-2), the J call TRBJ1-1; D ambiguous. The germline V and J ends were trimmed by 3 bases and 4 bases, with 3 bases remaining between them. CDR3 length equals 11 residues. Germline V gene sequence: CDR1 LGHDT, CDR2 YNNKEL (reference sequence).